The entry below gives a single T cell receptor (beta chain) sequence along with its context. The antigen is undetermined. One entry per CDR3 protein results from TCRdb running MiXCR on the reads. Among roughly 80,000 distinct CDR3 sequences, roughly a quarter were seen once, and the ten largest hold roughly 50%. The data stem from a study of T cell repertoires in cytomegalovirus infection. Study-wide background: Alongside well-studied HLA-B-restricted CMV epitopes, recently identified HLA-C-restricted CMV epitopes were also used. Public TCR beta signature analysis indicated the presence of both CMV infection and matching HLA type. Study-level results: Public TCR beta family frequency separated CMV-and-HLA carriers, including in an independent cohort. In two of eight donors, the top clonotype was HLA-C-restricted CMV-specific.

CDR1 and CDR2 (germline): MGHDK, SYGVNS. With 6 bases removed from V and 7 bases from J, the gap between germline ends came to 9 bases. The CDR3 covers 12 residues. The chain links TRBV25-1 to TRBJ1-4; D is unclear. This clonotype was sampled from a human donor in good health (CMV status not recorded). Some clones in this sample may be carry-over from other donors' samples. The material sequenced was CD8+ T cells from cultured PBMCs, taken from culture after CMV antigen stimulation. The CDR3 loop reads CASSGPGEKLFF. CDR3 sequence (DNA): TGTGCCAGCAGCGGACCGGGTGAAAAACTGTTTTTT. Together with reference TRBV25-1 and TRBJ1-4, the CDR3 gives the full variable domain: EADIYQTPRYLVIGTGKKITLECSQTMGHDKMYWYQQDPGMELHLIHYSYGVNSTEKGDLSSESTVSRIRTEHFPLTLESARPSHTSQYLCASSGPGEKLFFGSGTQLSVL.